The entry below gives a single T cell receptor beta chain sequence along with its context. The antigen remains undetermined. The CDR3 extends over 15 amino acids. The V gene lost 4 bases and the J gene lost 4 bases, with 14 bases spanning the gap. Germline V gene data show CDR1 as MNHEY and CDR2 as SVGAGI. The data were taken from a study of PD-1 blockade in classical Hodgkin lymphoma. Study conclusions and caveats: Newly diagnosed patients reportedly had lower baseline TCR diversity than healthy donors. What caused the repertoire differences, perhaps disease activity or prior therapy, remains undefined. A significant rise in TCR diversity by C4D1 was seen for CD4+ but not CD8+ cells. Baseline diversity resembling that of newly diagnosed patients was seen in complete responders.

Sample time point: cycle 4 day 1 (C4D1), after six to seven weeks of nivolumab. Each patient's relapse followed autologous stem cell transplantation, and brentuximab vedotin exposure varied. Thawed PBMCs were subjected to magnetic negative selection, which yielded isolated CD8+ T cells. Assay used: immunoSEQ multiplex PCR; TCRdb lists only in-frame clones, some missing. This sample yields roughly 20,000 clones, of which 84% are seen a single time; roughly 7.3% belongs to the top ten. The sequencing here drew on CD8+ T cells from blood, taken before the fourth cycle of nivolumab. This sequence joins TRBV6-5 and TRBJ1-5, with D perhaps TRBD1 (6 bases). The origin of this receptor is a human donor with classical Hodgkin lymphoma. The CDR3: CASSSGQFYNQPQHF. The CDR3 DNA reads TGTGCCAGCAGTTCTGGACAGTTCTATAATCAGCCCCAGCATTTT.